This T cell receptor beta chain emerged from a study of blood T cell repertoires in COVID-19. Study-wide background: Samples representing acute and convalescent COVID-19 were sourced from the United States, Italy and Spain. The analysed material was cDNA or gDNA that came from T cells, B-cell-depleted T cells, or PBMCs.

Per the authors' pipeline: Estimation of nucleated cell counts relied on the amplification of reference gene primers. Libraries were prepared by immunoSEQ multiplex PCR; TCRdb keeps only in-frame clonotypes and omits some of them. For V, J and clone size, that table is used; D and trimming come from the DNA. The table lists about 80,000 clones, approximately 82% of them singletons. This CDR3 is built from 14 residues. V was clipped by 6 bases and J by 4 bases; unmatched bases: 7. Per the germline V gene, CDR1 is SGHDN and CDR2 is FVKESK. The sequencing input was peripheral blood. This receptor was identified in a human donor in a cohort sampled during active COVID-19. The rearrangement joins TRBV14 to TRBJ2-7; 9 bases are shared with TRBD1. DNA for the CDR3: TGTGCCAGCAGGAGGACAGGGGTTCGTTACGAGCAGTACTTC. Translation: CASRRTGVRYEQYF.